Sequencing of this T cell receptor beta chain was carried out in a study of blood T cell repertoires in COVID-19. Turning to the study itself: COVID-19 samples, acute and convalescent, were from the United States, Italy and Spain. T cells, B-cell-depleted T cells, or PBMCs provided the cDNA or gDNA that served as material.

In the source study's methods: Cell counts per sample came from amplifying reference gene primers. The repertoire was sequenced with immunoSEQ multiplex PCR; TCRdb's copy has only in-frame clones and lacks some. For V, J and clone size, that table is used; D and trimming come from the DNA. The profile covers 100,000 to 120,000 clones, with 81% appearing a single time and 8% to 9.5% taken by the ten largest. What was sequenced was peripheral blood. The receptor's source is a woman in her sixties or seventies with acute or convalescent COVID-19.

The CDR3, as DNA: TGTGCCAGCAGCTTAGATTATGGAGGGTTTCAAGAGACCCAGTACTTC. The encoded protein is CASSLDYGGFQETQYF. V gene TRBV11-2 combines with J gene TRBJ2-5, with a tentative D call TRBD2 (6 bases). V lost 0 bases to trimming and J lost 2 bases, with 13 bases between them. The CDR3 consists of 16 residues. Looked up from germline, CDR1 is SGHAT and CDR2 is FQNNGV.